The entry that follows covers one T cell receptor (beta chain) sequence. The source of the sample is a study of shared clonotypes between healthy human individuals. In the study overall: CD8 memory received one plate per donor, CD8 naive two, CD4 memory three and CD4 naive three.

In the source study's methods: ImmunoSEQ sequences covered only the junction and lacked quality scores; filtering therefore differed. Only in-frame clones appear in the TCRdb table, and some are missing; sequencing was by immunoSEQ multiplex PCR. The DNA gave D and trimming, while V, J and clone size come from that table. The sample has around 1.6 million clones, about 98% seen once. Trimming removed 0 bases from V and 1 base from J; junction bases left unmatched: 3. CDR1 and CDR2 (germline): SGHNT, YYREEE (reference sequence). The CDR3 has 16 residues. The sample comprised naive CD4+ T cells sorted from blood. Subset noted: CD45RA+ positively selected. The J gene is TRBJ2-2, the V gene TRBV5-4; TRBD2 matches at 7 bases. The TCR sequence derives from a young man in good health. CDR3 amino acids: CASSLGQRENTGELFF. The CDR3 DNA follows: TGTGCCAGCAGCTTGGGCCAGCGGGAGAACACCGGGGAGCTGTTTTTT.